This passage covers 28 T cell receptor beta chains from one sample sequenced in a study of blood T cells in healthy people across ages. Next came a second PCR, run for about 6 to 12 cycles, which used a sample-barcoded 5' primer along with a J-beta primer mix. One entry per CDR3 protein results from TCRdb running MiXCR on the 5' RACE reads. The data contain some 1.8 million distinct CDR3 sequences, around 40% of them singletons. The sample taken for sequencing was blood. The receptors shown here come from a human donor in good health.

This clonotype was counted only a few times. The chain uses TRBV20-1 and TRBJ1-5, with D perhaps matching TRBD1 (5 bases). V shed 3 bases and J shed 7 bases, with 16 bases lying between them. This CDR3 contains 14 residues. Germline assignment: CDR1 DFQATT and CDR2 SNEGSKA (reference sequence). Here the CDR3 reads CSASRPGIYQPQHF. CDR3 coding DNA: TGCAGTGCTAGTAGACCAGGGATTTACCAGCCCCAGCATTTT.

The rearrangement uses TRBV9 and TRBJ2-3; D not resolved. CDR1 SGDLS and CDR2 YYNGEE come from the germline V gene. This CDR3 has 16 amino acids. Trimming stripped 3 bases from V and 2 bases from J, with 16 bases between. This chain's CDR3 is CASSAGPTGLTDTQYF. The CDR3 nucleotides are TGTGCCAGCAGCGCCGGACCGACGGGCCTCACAGATACGCAGTATTTT.

This clonotype appeared a few times. The chain has TRBV27 and TRBJ2-7; TRBD1 is a possible D gene (6 bases). CDR3 size: 14 residues. The germline CDR1 and CDR2 sequences are MNHEY and SMNVEV (reference sequence). Trimming pared 2 bases from V and 4 bases from J, leaving 12 bases between. CDR3: CASSLQGLKYEQYF. The CDR3 DNA follows: TGTGCCAGCAGTTTACAGGGGTTGAAGTACGAGCAGTACTTC.

The chain is built from TRBV20-1 and TRBJ2-4; D ambiguous. The J call may be in error: the DNA end matches TRBJ2-7 better. The CDR3 consists of 15 residues. Germline loops: CDR1 DFQATT, CDR2 SNEGSKA (reference sequence). In nucleotides, the CDR3 is TGCAGTGCTAGAGACCCTACGTCGGGTACCTACGAGCAGTACTTC. Protein sequence: CSARDPTSGTYEQYF.

This clonotype was picked up a small number of times. The gene calls are TRBV20-1 and TRBJ2-2; 9 bases line up with TRBD2. The germline CDR1 and CDR2 sequences are DFQATT and SNEGSKA (reference sequence). The V gene end was trimmed by 8 bases and the J gene end by 4 bases; junction bases not matched to a gene: 5. The CDR3 extends over 13 amino acids. The chain's CDR3 is CSPSGGSTGELFF. The CDR3 region has the DNA TGCAGTCCAAGCGGGGGGAGCACCGGGGAGCTGTTTTTT.

The chain carries TRBV7-9 and TRBJ2-6, with TRBD1 matching over 9 bases. CDR1 is SEHNR and CDR2 is FQNEAQ in the germline V gene (reference sequence). Losses at the gene ends were 1 base for V and 0 bases for J; bases not matched to a gene: 4. The CDR3 sequence is 18 residues long. The DNA of the CDR3 is TGTGCCAGCAGCTTAGAACAGGGGGCCCTCTCTGGGGCCAACGTCCTGACTTTC. Protein sequence: CASSLEQGALSGANVLTF.

This clonotype occurred a few times. Compared with germline, one end of the junction differs, possibly owing to a read error. The genes are TRBV24-1 and TRBJ2-5; TRBD1 or TRBD2 may be the D gene (5 bases each). CDR3 length: 13 amino acids. Germline assignment: CDR1 KGHDR and CDR2 SFDVKD. The CDR3: CAPRGANQETQYF. For the CDR3, the DNA is TGTGCCCCCAGAGGGGCGAACCAAGAGACCCAGTACTTC.

The gene calls are TRBV20-1 and TRBJ2-4; TRBD1 aligns across 7 bases. The end of the DNA is better explained by TRBJ2-7, so the J call may be wrong. The V gene's germline CDR1 is DFQATT and CDR2 SNEGSKA (reference sequence). The CDR3 spans 13 residues. The CDR3 spells CSAPSGRGYEQYF. For the CDR3, the DNA is TGCAGTGCCCCATCGGGCAGGGGGTACGAGCAGTACTTC.

For the CDR3, the DNA is TGTGCCAGCACCGATGCGACAGGTGTTTTCTACGAGCAGTACTTC. Its translation is CASTDATGVFYEQYF. The chain employs TRBV6-2 or TRBV6-3 and TRBJ2-7; D might be TRBD1 (6 bases). V lost 7 bases, J lost 3 bases, and 19 bases lay in between. The germline V gene encodes CDR1 MNHEY and CDR2 SVGEGT. The CDR3 is 15 residues long.

This clonotype showed up just a few times. The rearrangement joins TRBV12-3 or TRBV12-4 to TRBJ1-2; D remains ambiguous. This CDR3 has 17 residues. The germline V and J ends were trimmed by 5 bases and 2 bases, with 21 bases remaining between them. The CDR3 loop reads CASSTGRPAAGNYGYTF. The CDR3 region has the DNA TGTGCCAGCAGTACCGGACGGCCCGCTGCGGGAAACTATGGCTACACCTTC.

This clonotype has a single count. The chain combines TRBV5-6 with TRBJ2-4; unclear D gene. The J call may be incorrect, as the DNA end agrees better with TRBJ2-7. The length of the CDR3 is 15 residues. Germline CDR1 SGHDT, CDR2 YYEEEE. The CDR3: CASSLGPSRSYEQYF. The CDR3 nucleotides read TGTGCCAGCAGCCTTGGACCCTCCAGATCCTACGAGCAGTACTTC.

This clonotype was detected only once. This chain connects TRBV19 to TRBJ2-1; the D is unclear. Germline values: CDR1 LNHDA, CDR2 SQIVND (reference sequence). With 5 bases removed from V and 1 base from J, the gap between germline ends came to 15 bases. The CDR3 is 16 residues long. CDR3 bases: TGTGCCAGTAGTCCCCGGGCGGTCACATCCTACAATGAGCAGTTCTTC. Residues: CASSPRAVTSYNEQFF.

The chain uses TRBV5-1 and TRBJ2-4; the D gene is possibly TRBD2 (5 bases). Trimming removed 2 bases from V and 13 bases from J, with 16 bases in between. This CDR3 is built from 13 residues. Germline CDR1 is SGHRS and CDR2 is YFSETQ. CDR3 loop: CASSFALMWEQYF. CDR3 DNA sequence: TGCGCCAGCAGCTTTGCCCTCATGTGGGAGCAGTACTTC.

This chain joins TRBV29-1 and TRBJ1-1; TRBD1 might be the D (6 bases). Germline V CDR1 and CDR2: SQVTM, ANQGSEA. The V gene lost 3 bases and the J gene lost 10 bases, with 21 bases spanning the gap. This CDR3 spans 14 amino acids. The CDR3 nucleotides read TGCAGCGTTGACTCGATGGGGGACCAAGGGGGAGCTTTCTTT. It is translated as CSVDSMGDQGGAFF.

This clonotype turned up a few times. J is TRBJ2-7 and V is TRBV20-1, with 7 bases that match TRBD1. This CDR3 has 13 residues. Looked up from germline, CDR1 is DFQATT and CDR2 is SNEGSKA (reference sequence). V shed 8 bases, J shed 2 bases, and the junction held 9 bases outside the gene matches. CDR3 protein: CSITGTETYEQYF. DNA of the CDR3: TGCAGTATTACCGGGACAGAAACCTACGAGCAGTACTTC.

The CDR3 loop is CSVEDWDRGEETQYF. The CDR3 DNA follows: TGCAGCGTTGAGGATTGGGACAGGGGGGAAGAGACCCAGTACTTC. V usage is TRBV29-1 and J usage is TRBJ2-5; 11 bases agree with TRBD1. The CDR3 sequence is 15 residues long. Germline V gene sequence: CDR1 SQVTM, CDR2 ANQGSEA. J gave up 3 bases and V 3 bases, and 6 bases lay outside the gene matches. Complete variable domain (other parts from reference TRBV29-1 and TRBJ2-5): SAVISQKPSRDICQRGTSLTIQCQVDSQVTMMFWYRQQPGQSLTLIATANQGSEATYESGFVIDKFPISRPNLTFSTLTVSNMSPEDSSIYLCSVEDWDRGEETQYFGPGTRLLVL.

The chain carries TRBV7-2 and TRBJ2-4, with 9 bases fitting TRBD2. The ends lost 6 bases at V and 13 bases at J; junction bases unmatched: 16. The germline V gene has CDR1 SGHTA and CDR2 FQGNSA. This CDR3 is built from 15 residues. The CDR3 sequence is CASSFSGGLYNEQYF. The CDR3 DNA sequence: TGTGCCAGCAGTTTTAGCGGGGGCTTATACAATGAGCAGTACTTC.

The sample holds a few counts of this clonotype. The chain carries TRBV9 and TRBJ2-1; D is ambiguous. CDR1 is SGDLS and CDR2 is YYNGEE in the germline V gene. With 0 bases removed from V and 0 bases from J, the gap between germline ends came to 7 bases. The CDR3 is 15 amino acids. DNA of the CDR3: TGTGCCAGCAGCGTAGATCCGAGCTCCTACAATGAGCAGTTCTTC. It specifies CASSVDPSSYNEQFF.

This chain joins TRBV4-2 and TRBJ1-6; TRBD1 matches at 7 bases. V dropped 1 base and J dropped 8; count of bases not matched to a gene: 11. Germline V gene lookup returns CDR1 LGHNA and CDR2 YNFKEQ. The CDR3 covers 17 residues. CDR3 DNA sequence: TGTGCCAGCAGCCAAGTATTCACAGGGGATGGGGATTCACCCCTCCACTTT. It translates to CASSQVFTGDGDSPLHF.

Only a few counts were recorded for this clonotype. The V gene is TRBV7-8, the J gene TRBJ2-1; no reliable D call. The CDR3 totals 15 residues. Deletions cut 1 base from V and 5 bases from J, with 12 bases between. Germline V gene data show CDR1 as SGHVS and CDR2 as FQNEAQ. CDR3 DNA sequence: TGTGCCAGCAGCTTAGAATCCTCGCTGGACAATGAGCAGTTCTTC. Protein product: CASSLESSLDNEQFF. The full variable domain, completed using reference TRBV7-8 and TRBJ2-1, is GAGVSQSPRYKVAKRGQDVALRCDPISGHVSLFWYQQALGQGPEFLTYFQNEAQLDKSGLPSDRFFAERPEGSVSTLKIQRTQQEDSAVYLCASSLESSLDNEQFFGPGTRLTVL.

This chain uses TRBV2 with TRBJ1-1; perhaps TRBD1 as D (5 bases). Trimming shortened V by 5 bases and J by 6 bases, and 19 bases separated the two germline ends. The CDR3 spans 15 residues. From germline, CDR1 is SNHLY and CDR2 FYNNEI. The CDR3 sequence: CASSLLIRDFSEAFF. For the CDR3, the DNA is TGTGCCAGCAGTCTCCTCATCAGGGACTTCTCTGAAGCTTTCTTT.

V and J are TRBV5-1 and TRBJ2-3; 11 bases are a match to TRBD2. CDR3 length: 15 amino acids. In germline, CDR1 is SGHRS, CDR2 YFSETQ. Trimming removed 3 bases from V and 6 bases from J; junction bases left unmatched: 6. CDR3 sequence reads: CASSSTSGGLDTQYF. The DNA for the CDR3 is TGCGCCAGCAGCTCAACTAGCGGGGGATTGGATACGCAGTATTTT.

V usage is TRBV7-9 and J usage is TRBJ2-5; the match to TRBD1 covers 8 bases. With V trimmed by 8 bases and J by 1 base, 6 bases remained unmatched. Looked up from germline, CDR1 is SEHNR and CDR2 is FQNEAQ (reference sequence). The CDR3 is 14 residues long. This CDR3 is CASGNRGTQETQYF. The DNA of the CDR3 is TGTGCCAGCGGGAACAGGGGGACCCAAGAGACCCAGTACTTC. Combining the CDR3 with reference TRBV7-9 and TRBJ2-5 gives the whole variable domain DTGVSQNPRHKITKRGQNVTFRCDPISEHNRLYWYRQTLGQGPEFLTYFQNEAQLEKSRLLSDRFSAERPKGSFSTLEIQRTEQGDSAMYLCASGNRGTQETQYFGPGTRLLVL.

This clonotype has at least ten counts. J is TRBJ2-7 and V is TRBV5-4, with 8 positions matching TRBD1. The CDR3 has 15 amino acids. V lost 4 bases to trimming and J lost 1 base; unmatched junction nucleotides: 7. Germline CDR1 SGHNT, CDR2 YYREEE (reference sequence). CDR3 DNA: TGTGCCAGCAGCCGCATAAGACAGGGGTCCTACGAGCAGTACTTC. Translation: CASSRIRQGSYEQYF.

Remarks on this clonotype: One end of the junction varies from germline; a read error may be responsible. The chain links TRBV12-3 or TRBV12-4 to TRBJ2-3, with D perhaps being TRBD1 or TRBD2 (5 bases each). This CDR3 spans 14 amino acids. CDR3 coding DNA: TGTGCCAGCAGCCCGGGGACGAGCACAGGTACGCAGTATTTT. Amino acid sequence: CASSPGTSTGTQYF.

This clonotype appeared a few times. V and J are TRBV7-2 and TRBJ2-1; D perhaps matches TRBD2 (5 bases). The CDR3 runs 14 residues. Trimming removed 2 bases from V and 6 bases from J, with 11 bases in between. The germline V gene encodes CDR1 SGHTA and CDR2 FQGNSA. CDR3 region: CASSLIRGSNEQFF. The CDR3 DNA reads as TGTGCCAGCAGCTTAATCCGGGGTAGCAATGAGCAGTTCTTC. The complete variable domain, with remaining parts taken from reference TRBV7-2 and TRBJ2-1, reads GAGVSQSPSNKVTEKGKDVELRCDPISGHTALYWYRQSLGQGLEFLIYFQGNSAPDKSGLPSDRFSAERTGGSVSTLTIQRTQQEDSAVYLCASSLIRGSNEQFFGPGTRLTVL.

Regarding this clonotype: One end of the junction varies from germline; a read error may be responsible. V and J are TRBV12-3 or TRBV12-4 and TRBJ2-1, with D unresolved. CDR3 length: 11 amino acids. Written as DNA, the CDR3 is TGTGCCAGCAGTAATAACAATGAGCGGTTCTTC. Translated: CASSNNNERFF.

The chain uses TRBV4-1 and TRBJ2-3; TRBD2 is a possible D gene (7 bases). Between the trimmed V and J ends, which lost 2 bases and 5 bases, there was a span of 17 bases. Germline V gene lookup returns CDR1 MGHRA and CDR2 YSYEKL. The CDR3 contains 16 residues. The CDR3 is CASSQPWGGQGDTQYF. The CDR3 DNA follows: TGCGCCAGCAGCCAACCGTGGGGGGGCCAAGGAGATACGCAGTATTTT.